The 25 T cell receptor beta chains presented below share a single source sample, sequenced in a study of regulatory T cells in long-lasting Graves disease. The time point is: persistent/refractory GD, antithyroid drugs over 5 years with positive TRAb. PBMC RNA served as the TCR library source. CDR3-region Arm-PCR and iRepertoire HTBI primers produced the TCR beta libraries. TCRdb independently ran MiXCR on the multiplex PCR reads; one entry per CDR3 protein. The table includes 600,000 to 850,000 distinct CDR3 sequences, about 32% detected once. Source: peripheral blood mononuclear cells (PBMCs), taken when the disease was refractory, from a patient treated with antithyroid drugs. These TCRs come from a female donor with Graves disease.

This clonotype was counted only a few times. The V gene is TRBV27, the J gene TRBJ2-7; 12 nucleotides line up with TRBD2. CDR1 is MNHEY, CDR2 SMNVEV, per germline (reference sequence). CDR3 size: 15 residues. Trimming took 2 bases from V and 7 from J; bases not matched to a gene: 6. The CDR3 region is CASSLGGLAGLEQYF. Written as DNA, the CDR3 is TGTGCCAGCAGTTTAGGAGGACTAGCGGGATTGGAGCAGTACTTC.

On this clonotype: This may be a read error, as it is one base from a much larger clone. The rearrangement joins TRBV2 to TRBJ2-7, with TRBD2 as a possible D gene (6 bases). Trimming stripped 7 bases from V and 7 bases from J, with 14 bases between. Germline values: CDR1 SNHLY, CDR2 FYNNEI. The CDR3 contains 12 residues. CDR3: CASNGAAGEQYF. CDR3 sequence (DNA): TGTGCCAGCAACGGGGCGGCGGGAGAGCAGTACTTC.

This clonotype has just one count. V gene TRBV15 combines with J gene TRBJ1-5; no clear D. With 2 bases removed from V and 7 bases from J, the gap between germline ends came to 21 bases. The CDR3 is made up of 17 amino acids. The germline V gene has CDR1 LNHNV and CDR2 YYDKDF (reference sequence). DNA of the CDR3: TGTGCCACCAGCAGATCCCCCCGGGCGCGGATCGAGCAGCCCCAGCATTTT. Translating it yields CATSRSPRARIEQPQHF.

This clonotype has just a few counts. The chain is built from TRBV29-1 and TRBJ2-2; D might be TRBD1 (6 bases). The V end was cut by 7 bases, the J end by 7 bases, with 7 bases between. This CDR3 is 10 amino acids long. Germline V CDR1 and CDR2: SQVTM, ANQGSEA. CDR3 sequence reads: CSAGDGELFF. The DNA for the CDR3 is TGCAGCGCAGGGGACGGGGAGCTGTTTTTT.

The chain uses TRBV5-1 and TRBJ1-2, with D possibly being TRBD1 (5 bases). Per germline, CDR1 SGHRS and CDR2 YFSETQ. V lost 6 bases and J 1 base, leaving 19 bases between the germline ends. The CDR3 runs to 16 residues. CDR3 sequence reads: CASNAKAGPYNYGYTF. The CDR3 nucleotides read TGCGCCAGCAACGCAAAGGCAGGGCCCTATAACTATGGCTACACCTTC.

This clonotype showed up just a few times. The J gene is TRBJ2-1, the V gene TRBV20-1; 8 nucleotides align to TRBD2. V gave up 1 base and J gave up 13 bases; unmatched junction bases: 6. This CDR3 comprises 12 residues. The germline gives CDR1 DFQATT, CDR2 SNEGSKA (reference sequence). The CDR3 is CSARAQREYQFF. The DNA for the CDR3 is TGCAGTGCTAGAGCCCAGCGGGAGTACCAGTTCTTC.

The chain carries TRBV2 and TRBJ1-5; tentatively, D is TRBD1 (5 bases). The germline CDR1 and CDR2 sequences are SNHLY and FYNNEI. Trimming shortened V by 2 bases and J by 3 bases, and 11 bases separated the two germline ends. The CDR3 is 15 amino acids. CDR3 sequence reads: CASSEYPGPNQPQHF. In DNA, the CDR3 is TGTGCCAGCAGTGAATATCCAGGGCCCAATCAGCCCCAGCATTTT.

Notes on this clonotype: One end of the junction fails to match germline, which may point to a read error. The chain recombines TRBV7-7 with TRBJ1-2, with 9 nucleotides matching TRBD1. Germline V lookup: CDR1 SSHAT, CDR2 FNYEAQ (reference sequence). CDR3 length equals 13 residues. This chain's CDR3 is CASSAGTGTGYTF. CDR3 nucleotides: TGTGCTAGCAGCGCCGGGACAGGGACTGGCTACACCTTC. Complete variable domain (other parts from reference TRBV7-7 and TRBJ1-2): GAGVSQSPRYKVTKRGQDVTLRCDPISSHATLYWYQQALGQGPEFLTYFNYEAQPDKSGLPSDRFSAERPEGSISTLTIQRTEQRDSAMYRCASSAGTGTGYTFGSGTRLTVV.

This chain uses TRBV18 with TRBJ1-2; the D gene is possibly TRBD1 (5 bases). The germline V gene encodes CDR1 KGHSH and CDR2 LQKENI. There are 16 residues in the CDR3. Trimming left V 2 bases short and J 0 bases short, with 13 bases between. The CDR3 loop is CASSPSGRGTNYGYTF. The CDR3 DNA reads TGTGCCAGCTCACCATCTGGAAGGGGTACTAACTATGGCTACACCTTC. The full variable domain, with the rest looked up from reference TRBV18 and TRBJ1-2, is NAGVMQNPRHLVRRRGQEARLRCSPMKGHSHVYWYRQLPEEGLKFMVYLQKENIIDESGMPKERFSAEFPKEGPSILRIQQVVRGDSAAYFCASSPSGRGTNYGYTFGSGTRLTVV.

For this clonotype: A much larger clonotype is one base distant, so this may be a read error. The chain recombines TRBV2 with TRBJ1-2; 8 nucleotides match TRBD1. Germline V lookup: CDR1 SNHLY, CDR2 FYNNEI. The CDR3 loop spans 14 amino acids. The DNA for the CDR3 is TGTGCCAGCAGTGGGACAGGGTCTAACTATGGCTACGCCTTC. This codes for CASSGTGSNYGYAF.

CDR3 bases: TGTGCCACCCTACCGGGGGAGCTACTAGGTGAAAAACTGTTTTTT. Translation gives CATLPGELLGEKLFF. The V call is TRBV28, the J call TRBJ1-4; a weak D match, TRBD1 (5 bases). With 10 bases removed from V and 7 bases from J, the gap between germline ends came to 22 bases. The germline gives CDR1 MDHEN, CDR2 SYDVKM. CDR3 size: 15 residues.

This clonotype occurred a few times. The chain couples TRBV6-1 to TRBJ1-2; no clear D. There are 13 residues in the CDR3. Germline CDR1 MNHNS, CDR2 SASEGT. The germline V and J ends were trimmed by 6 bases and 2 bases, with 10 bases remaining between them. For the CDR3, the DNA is TGTGCCAGCAGACCCCGGGAAAACTATGGCTACACCTTC. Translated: CASRPRENYGYTF.

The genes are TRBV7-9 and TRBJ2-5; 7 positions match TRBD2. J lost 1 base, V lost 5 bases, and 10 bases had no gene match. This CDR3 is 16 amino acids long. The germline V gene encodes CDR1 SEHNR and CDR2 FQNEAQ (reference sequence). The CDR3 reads CASSLRDGRRQETQYF. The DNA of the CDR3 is TGTGCCAGCAGCCTAAGGGACGGGAGGCGCCAAGAGACCCAGTACTTC.

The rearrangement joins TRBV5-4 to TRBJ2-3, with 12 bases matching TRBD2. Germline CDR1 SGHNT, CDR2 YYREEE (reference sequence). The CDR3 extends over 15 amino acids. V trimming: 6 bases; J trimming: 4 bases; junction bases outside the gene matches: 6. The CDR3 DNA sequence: TGTGCCAGCACGACTAGCGGGAGTTCGTCAGATACGCAGTATTTT. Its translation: CASTTSGSSSDTQYF.

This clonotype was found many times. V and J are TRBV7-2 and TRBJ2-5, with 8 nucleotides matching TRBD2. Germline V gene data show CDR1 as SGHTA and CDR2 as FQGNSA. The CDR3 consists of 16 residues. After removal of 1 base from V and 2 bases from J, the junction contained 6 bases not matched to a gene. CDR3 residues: CASSLGLAGPQETQYF. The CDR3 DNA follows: TGTGCCAGCAGCTTAGGGCTAGCGGGCCCTCAAGAGACCCAGTACTTC.

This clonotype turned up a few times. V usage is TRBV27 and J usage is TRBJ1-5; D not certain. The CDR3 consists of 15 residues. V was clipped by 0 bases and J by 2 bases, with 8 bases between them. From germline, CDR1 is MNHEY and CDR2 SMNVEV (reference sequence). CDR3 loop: CASSLSRARNQPQHF. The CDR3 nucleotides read TGTGCCAGCAGTTTATCAAGGGCCCGCAATCAGCCCCAGCATTTT.

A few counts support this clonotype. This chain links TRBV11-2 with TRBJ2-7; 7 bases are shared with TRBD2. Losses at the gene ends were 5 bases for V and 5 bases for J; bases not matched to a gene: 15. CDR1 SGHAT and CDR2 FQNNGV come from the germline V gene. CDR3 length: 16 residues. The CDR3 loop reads CASSTRVGGSRNEQYF. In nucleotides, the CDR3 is TGTGCCAGCAGCACTAGAGTGGGCGGGAGTAGAAACGAGCAGTACTTC.

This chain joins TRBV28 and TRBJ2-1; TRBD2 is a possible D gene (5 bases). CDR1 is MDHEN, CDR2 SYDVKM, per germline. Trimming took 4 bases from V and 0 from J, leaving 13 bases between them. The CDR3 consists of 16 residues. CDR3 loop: CASSSAGGSSYNEQFF. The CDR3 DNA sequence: TGTGCCAGCAGTTCAGCAGGTGGGAGCTCCTACAATGAGCAGTTCTTC.

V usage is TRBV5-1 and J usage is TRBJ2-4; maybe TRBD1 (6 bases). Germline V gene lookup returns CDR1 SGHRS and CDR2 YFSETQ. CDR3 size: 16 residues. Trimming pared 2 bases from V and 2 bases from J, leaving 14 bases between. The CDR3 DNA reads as TGCGCCAGCAGCTTACCGGACAGCCCAACCAAAAACATTCAGTACTTC. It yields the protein CASSLPDSPTKNIQYF.

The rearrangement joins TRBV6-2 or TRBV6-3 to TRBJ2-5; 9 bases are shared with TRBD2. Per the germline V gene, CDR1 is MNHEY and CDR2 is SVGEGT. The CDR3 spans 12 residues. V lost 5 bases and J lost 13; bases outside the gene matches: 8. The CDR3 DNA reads TGTGCCAGCAGTGAAGTTGATAGCGGGGGGTACTTC. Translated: CASSEVDSGGYF.

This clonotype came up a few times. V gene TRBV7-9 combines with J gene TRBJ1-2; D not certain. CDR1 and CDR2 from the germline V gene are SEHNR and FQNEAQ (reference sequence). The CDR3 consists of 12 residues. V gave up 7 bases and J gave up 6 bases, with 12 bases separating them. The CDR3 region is CASTRTADGYTF. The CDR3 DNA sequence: TGTGCCAGCACCCGGACTGCTGATGGCTACACCTTC.

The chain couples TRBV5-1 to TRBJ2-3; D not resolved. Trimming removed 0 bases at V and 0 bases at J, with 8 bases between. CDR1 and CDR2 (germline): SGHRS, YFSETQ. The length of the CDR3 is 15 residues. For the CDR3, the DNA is TGCGCCAGCAGCTTGGATGGTTCTAGCACAGATACGCAGTATTTT. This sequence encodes CASSLDGSSTDTQYF.

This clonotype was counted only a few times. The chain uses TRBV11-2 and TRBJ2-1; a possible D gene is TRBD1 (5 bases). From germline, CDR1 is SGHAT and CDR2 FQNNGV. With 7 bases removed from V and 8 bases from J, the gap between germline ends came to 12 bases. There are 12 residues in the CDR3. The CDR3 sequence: CASTRSRDEQFF. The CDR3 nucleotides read TGTGCCAGCACAAGGAGCAGGGATGAGCAGTTCTTC.

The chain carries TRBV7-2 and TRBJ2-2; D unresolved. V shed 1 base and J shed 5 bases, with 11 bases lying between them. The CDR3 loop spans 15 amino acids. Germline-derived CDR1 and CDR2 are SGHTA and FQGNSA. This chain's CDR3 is CASSLGAQRTGELFF. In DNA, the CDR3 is TGTGCCAGCAGCTTAGGGGCCCAGCGAACCGGGGAGCTGTTTTTT. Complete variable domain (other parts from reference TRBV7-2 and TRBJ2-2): GAGVSQSPSNKVTEKGKDVELRCDPISGHTALYWYRQSLGQGLEFLIYFQGNSAPDKSGLPSDRFSAERTGGSVSTLTIQRTQQEDSAVYLCASSLGAQRTGELFFGEGSRLTVL.

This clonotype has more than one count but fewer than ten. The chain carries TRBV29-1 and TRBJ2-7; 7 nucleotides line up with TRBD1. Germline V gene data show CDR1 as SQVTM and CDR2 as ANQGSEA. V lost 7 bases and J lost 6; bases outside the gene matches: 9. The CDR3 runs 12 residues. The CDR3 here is CSAGTAIREQYF. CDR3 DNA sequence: TGCAGCGCTGGGACAGCAATTCGCGAGCAGTACTTC.